A single TCR beta chain is shown here with its context. The data were taken from a study of blood T cell repertoires in COVID-19. On the study more broadly: The samples span acute and convalescent COVID-19 from the United States, Italy and Spain.

A Seattle source enrolled patients during active infection and followed them longitudinally. Profiling relied on immunoSEQ multiplex PCR, and the TCRdb table lists in-frame clones only, not all of them. The sample consists of about 200,000 clones, approximately 80% of them appearing once. The CDR3 loop spans 13 amino acids. V was pared by 6 bases and J by 6 bases, with 7 bases of the junction left unmatched. Per germline, CDR1 SNHLY and CDR2 FYNNEI. The J gene is TRBJ1-2, the V gene TRBV2; TRBD1 matches at 7 bases. The sequenced sample was peripheral blood. This receptor was obtained from a man aged 55 to 69 with COVID-19, enrolled during active disease. DNA for the CDR3: TGTGCCAGCAGGGGAGGACAGGCGAATGGCTACACCTTC. As protein: CASRGGQANGYTF.